A selection of T cell receptor beta chains follows, all from one sample in a study of T-cell memory formation after mild COVID-19. Using its own MiXCR run on the 5' RACE reads, TCRdb lists one record per CDR3 protein. The table lists about 240,000 distinct CDR3 sequences, approximately 10% of them singletons. The material sequenced was PBMCs or a T cell subset sorted from them (not recorded which). The source is a man younger than 35 who had mild COVID-19 (a few samples of this study predate the infection). Cell type and time point are not known. Each CDR3 is given with its conserved first and last residue. The D gene is left open where the match is weak. Rows give clone size only sometimes, using once, few, many, or a class for an expanded clone.

clone_size	j_call	d_call	v_call	cdr3_aa	cdr3_nt
NA	TRBJ1-5	TRBD1	TRBV24-1	CATGQGENQPQHF	TGTGCCACCGGACAGGGGGAAAATCAGCCCCAGCATTTT
few	TRBJ1-3	NA	TRBV12-3/TRBV12-4	CASRGTSTGNTIYF	TGTGCCAGCAGGGGGACCTCTACTGGAAACACCATATATTTT
NA	TRBJ2-3	TRBD2	TRBV6-2/TRBV6-3	CASSLQTSGGAPTDTQYF	TGTGCCAGCAGCCTCCAGACTAGCGGGGGAGCGCCCACAGATACGCAGTATTTT
few	TRBJ2-7	NA	TRBV25-1	CASSAMGGGSSYEQYF	TGTGCCAGCTCCGCCATGGGGGGCGGGTCCTCCTACGAGCAGTACTTC
many	TRBJ2-3	TRBD1	TRBV4-2	CASSPIQDRGLKDTQYF	TGTGCCAGCAGCCCTATACAGGACAGGGGGCTGAAAGATACGCAGTATTTT
NA	TRBJ2-3	TRBD2	TRBV7-2	CASSSTSGGFTDTQYF	TGTGCCAGCAGTTCGACTAGCGGGGGGTTCACAGATACGCAGTATTTT
NA	TRBJ2-7	NA	TRBV6-5	CASSYTDKYEQYF	TGTGCCAGCAGTTACACCGACAAGTACGAGCAGTACTTC
few	TRBJ2-1	NA	TRBV11-2	CASNPFGRKNEQFF	TGTGCCAGCAACCCCTTTGGCCGCAAAAATGAGCAGTTCTTC
few	TRBJ2-3	NA	TRBV6-5	CASSYLRGGDTQYF	TGTGCCAGCAGTTATCTCAGGGGTGGAGATACGCAGTATTTT
few	TRBJ2-2	NA	TRBV27	CASSFPGAYTGELFF	TGTGCCAGCAGTTTTCCGGGGGCGTACACCGGGGAGCTGTTTTTT
NA	TRBJ2-2	NA	TRBV7-3	CASSSLQGRGTGELFF	TGTGCCAGCAGCTCCTTACAGGGGAGGGGGACCGGGGAGCTGTTTTTT
NA	TRBJ2-2	NA	TRBV6-5	CASAPVNTGELFF	TGTGCCAGTGCCCCGGTGAACACCGGGGAGCTGTTTTTT
few	TRBJ2-3	NA	TRBV11-3	CASSFPPGYTQYF	TGTGCCAGCAGCTTTCCACCGGGGTATACGCAGTATTTT
NA	TRBJ2-1	NA	TRBV7-3	CASSGIGGPYNEQFF	TGTGCCAGCAGTGGGATCGGGGGACCCTACAATGAGCAGTTCTTC
few	TRBJ1-6	NA	TRBV6-2/TRBV6-3	CASSYSSHRNSPLHF	TGTGCCAGCAGTTACTCGAGCCACAGGAATTCACCCCTCCACTTT
NA	TRBJ2-1	TRBD2	TRBV4-1	CASRLPGRGEDEQFF	TGCGCCAGCAGGTTGCCGGGGCGGGGGGAGGATGAGCAGTTCTTC
few	TRBJ2-5	NA	TRBV25-1	CASSLGTLQETQYF	TGTGCCAGCAGTCTCGGGACGCTTCAAGAGACCCAGTACTTC
few	TRBJ2-7	TRBD2	TRBV12-3/TRBV12-4	CASSPRGGVYEQYF	TGTGCCAGCAGTCCCCGCGGGGGGGTTTACGAGCAGTACTTC
few	TRBJ2-2	TRBD1	TRBV4-3	CASSQGLQGAGELFF	TGCGCCAGCAGCCAAGGACTACAGGGGGCCGGGGAGCTGTTTTTT
NA	TRBJ2-3	TRBD2	TRBV5-1	CASSSSGAGTDTQYF	TGCGCCAGCAGCTCGAGCGGGGCTGGCACAGATACGCAGTATTTT
many	TRBJ2-3	NA	TRBV7-2	CASSPGITDTQYF	TGTGCCAGCAGCCCAGGGATCACAGATACGCAGTATTTT
many	TRBJ2-2	TRBD2	TRBV5-1	CASSLTSGTGELFF	TGCGCCAGCAGTTTGACTAGCGGCACCGGGGAGCTGTTTTTT
NA	TRBJ2-1	NA	TRBV7-3	CASGDSLAGEQFF	TGTGCCAGCGGGGATAGCCTCGCTGGTGAGCAGTTCTTC
few	TRBJ2-1	TRBD2	TRBV5-1	CASSLGGAGGYEQFF	TGCGCCAGCAGCCTCGGCGGGGCGGGGGGATATGAGCAGTTCTTC
few	TRBJ2-5	NA	TRBV3-1	CASSPRGQVGGETQYF	TGTGCCAGCAGCCCCCGGGGTCAGGTTGGGGGAGAGACCCAGTACTTC
NA	TRBJ1-1	TRBD1	TRBV4-1	CASSPPGQGDTEAFF	TGCGCCAGCAGCCCTCCGGGACAGGGGGACACTGAAGCTTTCTTT
few	TRBJ2-5	NA	TRBV9	CASSVGAGTLQETQYF	TGTGCCAGCAGCGTCGGGGCCGGGACATTACAAGAGACCCAGTACTTC
NA	TRBJ1-1	NA	TRBV4-1	CASSRKTAAEAFF	TGCGCCAGCAGCCGAAAGACAGCAGCTGAAGCTTTCTTT